The T cell receptor (beta chain) under discussion was sequenced for a study of human thymus T cells (dated by TCRdb to the early 2020s). Study-level background: The study described the TCR alpha and beta repertoires in about 8 infant thymus samples and four matching peripheral blood samples. Donor ages ranged from 7 to 244 days, and the cohort comprised about six male and two female infants.

Via the germline V gene, CDR1 is MGHDK and CDR2 SYGVNS. V loses 3 bases, J loses 5 bases, and the germline ends lie 22 bases apart. From cysteine to phenylalanine, the CDR3 is 17 amino acids long. CDR3 DNA is the only sequence kept; it has 51 bases, read in frame from the first base. The research as a whole found: The related research reported highly overlapping thymic TCR repertoires among unrelated individuals. On average, thymus samples gave 650,000 to 850,000 unique TCRB clonotypes, whereas blood samples gave approximately 84,000. Both the thymic and the peripheral blood repertoires appeared to show biased V and J gene segment usage.

To note about this clone: Its binding antigen is unknown. Base qualities are not provided; no much larger clone lies one nucleotide away.

TCRB and TCRAD loci were amplified from a standardized quantity of quality-controlled genomic DNA using the immunoSEQ multiplex PCR assay. The amplicons spanned the V(D)J region and were long enough to cover the CDR3 and allow V and J genes to be identified. The amplicons were sequenced on an Illumina platform via the commercial immunoSEQ service. As for the original processing: Primer bias and sequencing errors were corrected as previously described, and TCRAD and TCRB definitions were based on the IMGT database. Analysis of the repertoires was done with immunoSEQ Analyzer 3.0 and VDJTools and included basic statistics, V/J segment usage, diversity estimates, rarefaction and pairwise overlap. Diversity was estimated using the Chao1, ChaoE, Efron-Thisted, Shannon and inverse Simpson indices, and was also estimated on datasets down-sampled to the size of the smallest sample. Repertoire overlap was determined by strict matching of CDR3 nucleotide sequence, V gene and J gene, and Jaccard-based multidimensional scaling clustering was applied. This is the immuneACCESS table as TCRdb keeps it, with only in-frame sequences that have V and J called. A part of the clones is gone; compared with another copy, unresolved V genes explain less than half, and the rest is unexplained. Clonal size and the V and J genes are those of that table, whereas D and trimming came from the DNA. Present in this sample are about 78,000 clones, 96% of which were seen just once. The ten largest account for 0.025% to 0.04% of the sample.

The thymus tissue came from surgical resects taken out during corrective cardiac surgery. Donors were immunologically healthy infants undergoing open corrective cardiac surgery for congenital heart defects in Finland. Thymocytes were released mechanically from tissue and stored at -70 °C as pellets of about 9-32 million cells. A QIAsymphony instrument was used to extract genomic DNA from the frozen cell pellets. The chain uses TRBV25-1 and TRBJ1-2; the D gene assignment is ambiguous. This clonotype was sampled from a boy under two years old with a congenital heart defect but otherwise immunologically healthy. Material for sequencing was thymus tissue. Here the CDR3 is given as CASSEAKEEGHVYGYTF. In nucleotides, the sequence is TGTGCCAGCAGTGAGGCTAAGGAAGAGGGTCACGTATATGGCTACACCTTC.